The present entry profiles one T cell receptor beta chain with its context. These data originate in a study of blood T cell repertoires in COVID-19. Sequenced by immunoSEQ multiplex PCR; TCRdb stores in-frame clones only, minus some. Of 200,000 to 300,000 clones in the sample, roughly 80% were seen once. CDR1 KGHDR and CDR2 SFDVKD come from the germline V gene. J gave up 0 bases and V 3 bases, and 7 bases lay outside the gene matches. The CDR3 runs to 17 residues. The rearrangement joins TRBV24-1 to TRBJ2-1, with 7 bases that match TRBD2. This TCR was recovered from a woman of 80 years or more with acute or convalescent COVID-19. Material: peripheral blood. As DNA, the CDR3 is TGTGCCACCAGTGATCCTAGCGGATTGAGCTCCTACAATGAGCAGTTCTTC. Protein: CATSDPSGLSSYNEQFF.